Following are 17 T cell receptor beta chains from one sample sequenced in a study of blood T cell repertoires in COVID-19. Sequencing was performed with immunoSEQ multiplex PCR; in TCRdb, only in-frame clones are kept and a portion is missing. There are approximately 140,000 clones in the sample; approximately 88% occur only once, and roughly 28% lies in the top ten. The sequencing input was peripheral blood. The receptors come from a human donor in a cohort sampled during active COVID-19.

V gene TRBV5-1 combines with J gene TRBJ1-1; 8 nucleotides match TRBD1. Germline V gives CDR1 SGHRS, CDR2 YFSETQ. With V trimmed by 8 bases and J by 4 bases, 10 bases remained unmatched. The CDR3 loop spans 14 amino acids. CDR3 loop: CASKKQGEGTEAFF. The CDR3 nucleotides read TGCGCCAGTAAAAAACAGGGGGAGGGCACTGAAGCTTTCTTT.

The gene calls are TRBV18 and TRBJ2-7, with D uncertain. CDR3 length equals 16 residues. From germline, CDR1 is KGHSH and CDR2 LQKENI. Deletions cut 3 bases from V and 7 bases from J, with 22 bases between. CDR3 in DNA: TGTGCCAGCTCACCCAACTCCACGGGTTCCTACGGGGAGCAGTACTTC. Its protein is CASSPNSTGSYGEQYF.

CDR3 residues: CASNPAPRGQPQHF. DNA for the CDR3: TGTGCCAGCAATCCTGCCCCGCGGGGTCAGCCCCAGCATTTT. The chain links TRBV2 to TRBJ1-5; D remains ambiguous. Germline V gives CDR1 SNHLY, CDR2 FYNNEI. V lost 7 bases, J lost 6 bases, and 16 bases lay in between. The CDR3 consists of 14 residues. The variable domain in full, with the rest retrieved from reference TRBV2 and TRBJ1-5, is EPEVTQTPSHQVTQMGQEVILRCVPISNHLYFYWYRQILGQKVEFLVSFYNNEISEKSEIFDDQFSVERPDGSNFTLKIRSTKLEDSAMYFCASNPAPRGQPQHFGDGTRLSIL.

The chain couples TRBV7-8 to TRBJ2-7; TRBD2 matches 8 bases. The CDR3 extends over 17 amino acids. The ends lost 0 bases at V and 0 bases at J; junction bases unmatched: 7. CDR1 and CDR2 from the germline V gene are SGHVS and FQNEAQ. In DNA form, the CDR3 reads TGTGCCAGCAGCTTAGCGAGACTAGCGCCGAGCTCCTACGAGCAGTACTTC. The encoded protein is CASSLARLAPSSYEQYF.

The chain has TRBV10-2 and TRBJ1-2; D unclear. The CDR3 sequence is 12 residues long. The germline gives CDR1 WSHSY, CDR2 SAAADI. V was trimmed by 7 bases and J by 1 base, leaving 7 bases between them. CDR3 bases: TGCGCCAGCATGAGTAATAACTATGGCTACACCTTC. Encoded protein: CASMSNNYGYTF.

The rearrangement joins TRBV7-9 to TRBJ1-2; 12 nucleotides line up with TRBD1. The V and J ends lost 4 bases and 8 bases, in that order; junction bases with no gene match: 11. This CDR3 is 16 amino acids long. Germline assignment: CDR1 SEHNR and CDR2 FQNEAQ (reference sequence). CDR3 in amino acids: CASSSGTGGTKEGYTF. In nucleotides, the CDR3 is TGTGCCAGCAGCTCCGGGACAGGGGGCACAAAGGAGGGCTACACCTTC.

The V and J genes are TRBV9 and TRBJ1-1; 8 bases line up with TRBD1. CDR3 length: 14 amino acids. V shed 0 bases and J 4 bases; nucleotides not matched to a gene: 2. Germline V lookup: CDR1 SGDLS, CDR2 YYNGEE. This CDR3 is CASSVGQGTTEAFF. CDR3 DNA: TGTGCCAGCAGCGTAGGACAGGGGACCACTGAAGCTTTCTTT.

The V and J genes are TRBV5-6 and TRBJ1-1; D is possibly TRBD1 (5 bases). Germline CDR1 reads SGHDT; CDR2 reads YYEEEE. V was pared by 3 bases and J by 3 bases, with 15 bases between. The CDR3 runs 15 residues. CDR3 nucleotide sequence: TGTGCCAGCAGCTGGGGGGTGGGTATTGACACTGAAGCTTTCTTT. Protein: CASSWGVGIDTEAFF.

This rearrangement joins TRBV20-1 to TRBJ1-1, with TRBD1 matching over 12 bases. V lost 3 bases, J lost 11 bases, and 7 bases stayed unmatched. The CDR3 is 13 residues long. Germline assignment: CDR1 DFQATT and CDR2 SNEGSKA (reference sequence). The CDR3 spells CSASAGQGAKAFF. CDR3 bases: TGCAGTGCTAGTGCGGGACAGGGGGCGAAGGCTTTCTTT.

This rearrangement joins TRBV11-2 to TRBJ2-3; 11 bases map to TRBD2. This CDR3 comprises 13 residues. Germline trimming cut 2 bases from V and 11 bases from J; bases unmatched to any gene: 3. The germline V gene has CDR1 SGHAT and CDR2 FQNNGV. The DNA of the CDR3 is TGTGCCAGCAGCTTAACTAGCGGGGGAGAGCAGTATTTT. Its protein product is CASSLTSGGEQYF.

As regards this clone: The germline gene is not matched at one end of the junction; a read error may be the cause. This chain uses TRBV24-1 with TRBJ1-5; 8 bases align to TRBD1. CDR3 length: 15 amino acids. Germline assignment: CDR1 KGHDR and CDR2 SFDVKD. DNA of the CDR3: TGTGCCACCAGTGATCTACAGGGGGGGAATCGGCCCCAGCATTTT. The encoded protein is CATSDLQGGNRPQHF.

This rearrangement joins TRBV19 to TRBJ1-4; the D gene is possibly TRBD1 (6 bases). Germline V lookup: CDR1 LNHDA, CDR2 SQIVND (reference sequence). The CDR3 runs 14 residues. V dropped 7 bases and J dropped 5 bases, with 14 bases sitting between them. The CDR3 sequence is CASTARQANEKLFF. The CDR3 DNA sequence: TGTGCCAGTACCGCCCGACAGGCCAATGAAAAACTGTTTTTT.

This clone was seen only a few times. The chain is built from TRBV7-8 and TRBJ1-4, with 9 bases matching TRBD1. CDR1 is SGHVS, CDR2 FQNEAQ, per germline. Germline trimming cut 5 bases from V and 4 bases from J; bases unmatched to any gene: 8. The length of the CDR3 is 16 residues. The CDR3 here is CASSPGQGRFNEKLFF. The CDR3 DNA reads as TGTGCCAGCAGCCCCGGACAGGGGCGGTTTAATGAAAAACTGTTTTTT. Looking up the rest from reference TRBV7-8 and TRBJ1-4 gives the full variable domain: GAGVSQSPRYKVAKRGQDVALRCDPISGHVSLFWYQQALGQGPEFLTYFQNEAQLDKSGLPSDRFFAERPEGSVSTLKIQRTQQEDSAVYLCASSPGQGRFNEKLFFGSGTQLSVL.

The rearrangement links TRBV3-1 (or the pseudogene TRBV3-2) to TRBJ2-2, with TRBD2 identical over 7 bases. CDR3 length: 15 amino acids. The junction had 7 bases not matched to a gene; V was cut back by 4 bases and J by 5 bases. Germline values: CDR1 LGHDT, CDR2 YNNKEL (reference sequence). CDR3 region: CASSPLGGGTGELFF. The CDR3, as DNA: TGTGCCAGCAGCCCCCTAGGCGGGGGTACCGGGGAGCTGTTTTTT.

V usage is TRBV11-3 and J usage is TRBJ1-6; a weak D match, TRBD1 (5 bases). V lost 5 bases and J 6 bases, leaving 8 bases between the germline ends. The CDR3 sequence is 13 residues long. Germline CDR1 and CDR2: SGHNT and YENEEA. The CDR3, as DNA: TGTGCCAGCAGCCCTGACAGTAATTCACCCCTCCACTTT. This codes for CASSPDSNSPLHF.

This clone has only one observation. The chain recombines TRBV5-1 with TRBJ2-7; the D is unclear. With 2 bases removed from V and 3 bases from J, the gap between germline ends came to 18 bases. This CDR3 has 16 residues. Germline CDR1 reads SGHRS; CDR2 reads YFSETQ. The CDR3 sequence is CASSLTISSASYEQYF. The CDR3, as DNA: TGCGCCAGCAGCTTAACCATTTCCAGTGCCAGCTACGAGCAGTACTTC.

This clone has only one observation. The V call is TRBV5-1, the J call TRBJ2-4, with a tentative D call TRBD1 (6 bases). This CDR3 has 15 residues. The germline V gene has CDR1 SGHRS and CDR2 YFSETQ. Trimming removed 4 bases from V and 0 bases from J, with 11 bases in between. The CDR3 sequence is CASSRDNQAKNIQYF. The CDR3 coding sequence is TGCGCCAGCAGCCGGGACAACCAAGCCAAAAACATTCAGTACTTC.